Below, 8 T cell receptor beta chains from the same sample are listed, as sequenced in a study of T cells after yellow fever vaccination. TCRdb reprocessed the 5' RACE reads via MiXCR and lists one record per CDR3 protein. The data contain around 300,000 distinct CDR3 sequences, 10% to 15% of them singletons. The specimen was CD4+ T cells sorted from PBMCs, collected 45 days after the yellow fever booster vaccination. These receptors all come from a man younger than 40 who received the YFV17D yellow fever vaccine.

The chain couples TRBV20-1 to TRBJ2-1; D possibly corresponds to TRBD1 (5 bases). The CDR3 has 15 residues. Trimming pared 3 bases from V and 0 bases from J, leaving 12 bases between. CDR1 is DFQATT and CDR2 is SNEGSKA in the germline V gene (reference sequence). The CDR3 loop is CSARAGQSSYNEQFF. CDR3 coding DNA: TGCAGTGCTAGGGCCGGACAAAGCTCCTACAATGAGCAGTTCTTC.

This chain connects TRBV11-2 to TRBJ2-2, with D unclear. The germline V gene encodes CDR1 SGHAT and CDR2 FQNNGV. CDR3 size: 13 residues. Trimming cost V 4 bases and J 7 bases, with 10 bases left between them. CDR3 bases: TGTGCCAGCAGCTCTGACCCCAGCGGGGAGCTGTTTTTT. It is translated as CASSSDPSGELFF.

This clonotype was recorded once. This chain links TRBV20-1 with TRBJ2-3, with D unresolved. Germline assignment: CDR1 DFQATT and CDR2 SNEGSKA (reference sequence). The CDR3 has 14 residues. The V end was cut by 1 base, the J end by 5 bases, with 13 bases between. The CDR3 sequence is CSARGPRARDTQYF. The CDR3, as DNA: TGCAGTGCTAGAGGCCCTAGGGCGCGAGATACGCAGTATTTT.

This chain links TRBV7-8 with TRBJ2-5, with D maybe TRBD1 (6 bases). Trimming shortened V by 0 bases and J by 9 bases, and 17 bases separated the two germline ends. Germline lookup yields CDR1 SGHVS and CDR2 FQNEAQ. The length of the CDR3 is 15 residues. The CDR3 bases are TGTGCCAGCAGCTTAGCATCCGGACAGATAGGGGCCCAGTACTTC. Amino acid sequence: CASSLASGQIGAQYF.

This clonotype was picked up many times. The genes are TRBV6-1 and TRBJ1-6, with 9 bases that match TRBD1. CDR1 MNHNS and CDR2 SASEGT come from the germline V gene. The CDR3 spans 16 residues. J lost 9 bases, V lost 5 bases, and 11 bases had no gene match. This CDR3 is CASSITGTGYRSPLHF. CDR3 in DNA: TGTGCCAGCAGTATAACCGGGACAGGGTATCGTTCACCCCTCCACTTT.

This chain uses TRBV28 with TRBJ1-2; no clear D gene. Trimming took 5 bases from V and 4 from J, leaving 14 bases between them. Germline V gives CDR1 MDHEN, CDR2 SYDVKM. This CDR3 has 14 residues. CDR3 sequence (DNA): TGTGCCAGCAGTCCAGTCCCAGACCTCTATGGCTACACCTTC. Translating it yields CASSPVPDLYGYTF.

This clonotype was detected only a few times. The J gene is TRBJ2-7, the V gene TRBV7-9; 9 bases line up with TRBD1. Germline CDR1 and CDR2: SEHNR and FQNEAQ (reference sequence). V gave up 4 bases and J gave up 3 bases; unmatched junction bases: 7. This CDR3 region has 15 residues. The CDR3 nucleotides read TGTGCCAGCAGCTCCCCCCGGGACAGGGTCTACGAGCAGTACTTC. This codes for CASSSPRDRVYEQYF. The full variable domain, rest sourced from reference TRBV7-9 and TRBJ2-7, is DTGVSQNPRHKITKRGQNVTFRCDPISEHNRLYWYRQTLGQGPEFLTYFQNEAQLEKSRLLSDRFSAERPKGSFSTLEIQRTEQGDSAMYLCASSSPRDRVYEQYFGPGTRLTVT.

The chain has TRBV5-1 and TRBJ2-1; D unresolved. In germline, CDR1 is SGHRS, CDR2 YFSETQ. Trimming removed 5 bases at V and 5 bases at J, with 8 bases between. The CDR3 has 12 amino acids. The CDR3 loop is CASSSWDNEQFF. The CDR3 bases are TGCGCCAGCAGTTCCTGGGACAATGAGCAGTTCTTC.